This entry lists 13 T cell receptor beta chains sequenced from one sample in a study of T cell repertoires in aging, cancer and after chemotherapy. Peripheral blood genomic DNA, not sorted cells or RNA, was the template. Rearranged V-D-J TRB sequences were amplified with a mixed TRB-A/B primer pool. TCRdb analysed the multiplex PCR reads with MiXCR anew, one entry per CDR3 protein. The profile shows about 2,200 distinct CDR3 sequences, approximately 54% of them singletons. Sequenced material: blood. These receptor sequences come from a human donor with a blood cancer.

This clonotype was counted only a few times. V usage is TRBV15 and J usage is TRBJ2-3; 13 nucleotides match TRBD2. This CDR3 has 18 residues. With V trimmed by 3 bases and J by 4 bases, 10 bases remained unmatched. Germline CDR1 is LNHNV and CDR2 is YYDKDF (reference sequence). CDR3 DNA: TGTGCCACCAGCAGTGACACTACTACTAGCGGGAGGGCAGATACGCAGTATTTT. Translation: CATSSDTTTSGRADTQYF. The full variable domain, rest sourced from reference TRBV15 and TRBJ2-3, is DAMVIQNPRYQVTQFGKPVTLSCSQTLNHNVMYWYQQKSSQAPKLLFHYYDKDFNNEADTPDNFQSRRPNTSFCFLDIRSPGLGDTAMYLCATSSDTTTSGRADTQYFGPGTRLTVL.

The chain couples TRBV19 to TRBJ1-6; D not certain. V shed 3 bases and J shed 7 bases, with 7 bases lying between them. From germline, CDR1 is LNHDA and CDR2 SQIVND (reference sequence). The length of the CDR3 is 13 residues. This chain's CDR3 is CASSININSPLHF. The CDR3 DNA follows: TGTGCCAGTAGTATCAACATCAATTCACCCCTCCACTTT.

CDR3 amino acids: CASSLLTDTQYF. The CDR3 nucleotides read TGTGCCAGCAGCCTGTTGACAGATACGCAGTATTTT. This rearrangement joins TRBV6-5 to TRBJ2-3, with unresolved D. This CDR3 spans 12 amino acids. In germline, CDR1 is MNHEY, CDR2 SVGAGI. V was clipped by 6 bases and J by 3 bases, with 7 bases between them.

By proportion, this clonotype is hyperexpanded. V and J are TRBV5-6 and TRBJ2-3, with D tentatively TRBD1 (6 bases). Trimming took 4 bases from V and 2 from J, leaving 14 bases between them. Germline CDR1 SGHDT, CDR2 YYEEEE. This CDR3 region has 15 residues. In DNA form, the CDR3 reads TGTGCCAGCAGCCCGGGACAACCCTACACAGATACGCAGTATTTT. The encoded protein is CASSPGQPYTDTQYF.

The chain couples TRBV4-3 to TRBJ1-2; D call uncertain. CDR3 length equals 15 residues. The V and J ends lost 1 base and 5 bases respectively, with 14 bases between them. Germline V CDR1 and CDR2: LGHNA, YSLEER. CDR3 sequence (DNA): TGCGCCAGCAGCCAAGGAGAGTGGTCCGAGTATGGCTACACCTTC. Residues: CASSQGEWSEYGYTF.

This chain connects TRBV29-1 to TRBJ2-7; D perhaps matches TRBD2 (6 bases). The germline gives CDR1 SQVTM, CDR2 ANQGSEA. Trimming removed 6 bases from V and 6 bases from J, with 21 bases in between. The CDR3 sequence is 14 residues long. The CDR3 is CSVAGTSLASEQYF. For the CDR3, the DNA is TGCAGCGTGGCCGGGACTTCCCTGGCGTCCGAGCAGTACTTC.

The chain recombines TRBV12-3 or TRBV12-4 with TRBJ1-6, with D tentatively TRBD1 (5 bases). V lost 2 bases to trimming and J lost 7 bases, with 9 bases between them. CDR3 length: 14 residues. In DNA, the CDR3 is TGTGCCAGCAGTTTACGGGGGAAAAATTCACCCCTCCACTTT. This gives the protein CASSLRGKNSPLHF.

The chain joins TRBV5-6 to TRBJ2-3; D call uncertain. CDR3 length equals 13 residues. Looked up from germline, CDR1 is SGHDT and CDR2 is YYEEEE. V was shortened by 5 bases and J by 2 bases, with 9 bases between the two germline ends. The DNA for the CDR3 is TGTGCCAGCAGTTGGGCCTACACAGATACGCAGTATTTT. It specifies CASSWAYTDTQYF.

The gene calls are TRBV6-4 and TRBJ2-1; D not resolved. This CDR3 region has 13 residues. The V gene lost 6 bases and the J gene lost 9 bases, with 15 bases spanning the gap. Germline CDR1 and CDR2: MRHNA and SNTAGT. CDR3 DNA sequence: TGTGCCAGCAGCCGTGACTGGACCGGTGAGCAGTTCTTC. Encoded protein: CASSRDWTGEQFF.

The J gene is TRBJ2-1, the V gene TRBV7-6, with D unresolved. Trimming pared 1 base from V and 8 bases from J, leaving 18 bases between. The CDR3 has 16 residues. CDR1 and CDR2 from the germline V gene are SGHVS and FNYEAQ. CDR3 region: CASSLGIAVSTDEQFF. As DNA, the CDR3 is TGTGCCAGCAGCTTAGGAATAGCAGTGTCAACGGATGAGCAGTTCTTC.

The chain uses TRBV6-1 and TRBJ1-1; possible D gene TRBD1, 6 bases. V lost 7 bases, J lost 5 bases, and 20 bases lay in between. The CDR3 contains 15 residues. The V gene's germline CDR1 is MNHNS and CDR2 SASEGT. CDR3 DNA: TGTGCCAGCACCAGGAGCGGGGAAAGGGGGACTGAAGCTTTCTTT. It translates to CASTRSGERGTEAFF.

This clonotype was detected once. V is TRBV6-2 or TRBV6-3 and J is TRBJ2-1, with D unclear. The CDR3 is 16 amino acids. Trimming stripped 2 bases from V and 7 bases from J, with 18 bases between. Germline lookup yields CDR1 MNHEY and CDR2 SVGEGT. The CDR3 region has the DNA TGTGCCAGCAGTTACGCCGCGGAGCCCTCGCGAAATGAGCAGTTCTTC. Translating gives CASSYAAEPSRNEQFF.

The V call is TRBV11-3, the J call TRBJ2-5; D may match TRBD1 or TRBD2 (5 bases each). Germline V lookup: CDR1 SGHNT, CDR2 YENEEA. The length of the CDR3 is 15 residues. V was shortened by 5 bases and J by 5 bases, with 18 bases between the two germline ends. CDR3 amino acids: CASSMEVGRGETQYF. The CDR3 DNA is TGTGCCAGCAGCATGGAGGTGGGGCGCGGGGAGACCCAGTACTTC.